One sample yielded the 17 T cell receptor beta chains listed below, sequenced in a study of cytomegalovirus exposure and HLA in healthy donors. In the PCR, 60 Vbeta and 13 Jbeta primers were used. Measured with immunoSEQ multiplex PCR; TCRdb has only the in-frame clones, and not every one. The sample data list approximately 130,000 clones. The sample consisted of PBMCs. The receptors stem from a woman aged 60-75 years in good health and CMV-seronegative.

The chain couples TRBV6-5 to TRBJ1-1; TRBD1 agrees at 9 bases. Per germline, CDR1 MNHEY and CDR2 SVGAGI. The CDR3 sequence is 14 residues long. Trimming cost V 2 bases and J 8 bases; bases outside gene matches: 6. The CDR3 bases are TGTGCCAGCAGTTACCGAACAGGGGGCAGAGAAGCTTTCTTT. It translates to CASSYRTGGREAFF.

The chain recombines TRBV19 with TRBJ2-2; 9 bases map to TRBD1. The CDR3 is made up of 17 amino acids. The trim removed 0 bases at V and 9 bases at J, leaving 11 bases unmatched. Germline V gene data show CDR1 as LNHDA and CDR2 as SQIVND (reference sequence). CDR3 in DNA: TGTGCCAGTAGTATAGAGTCGGGACAGGGTAGGGTAAGGGAGCTGTTTTTT. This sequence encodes CASSIESGQGRVRELFF.

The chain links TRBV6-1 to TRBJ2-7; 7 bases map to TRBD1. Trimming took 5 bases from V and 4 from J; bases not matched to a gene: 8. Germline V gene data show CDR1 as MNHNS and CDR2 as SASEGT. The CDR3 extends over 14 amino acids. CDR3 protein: CASSPLDREYEQYF. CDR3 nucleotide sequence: TGTGCCAGCAGTCCCCTCGACAGGGAGTACGAGCAGTACTTC.

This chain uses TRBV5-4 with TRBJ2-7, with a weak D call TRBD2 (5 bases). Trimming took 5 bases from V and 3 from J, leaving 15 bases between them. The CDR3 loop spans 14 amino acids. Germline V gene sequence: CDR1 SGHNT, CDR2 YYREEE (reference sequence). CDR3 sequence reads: CASRFGVSSYEQYF. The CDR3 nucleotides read TGTGCCAGCAGATTCGGGGTTTCTAGCTACGAGCAGTACTTC. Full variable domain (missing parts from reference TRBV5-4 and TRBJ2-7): ETGVTQSPTHLIKTRGQQVTLRCSSQSGHNTVSWYQQALGQGPQFIFQYYREEENGRGNFPPRFSGLQFPNYSSELNVNALELDDSALYLCASRFGVSSYEQYFGPGTRLTVT.

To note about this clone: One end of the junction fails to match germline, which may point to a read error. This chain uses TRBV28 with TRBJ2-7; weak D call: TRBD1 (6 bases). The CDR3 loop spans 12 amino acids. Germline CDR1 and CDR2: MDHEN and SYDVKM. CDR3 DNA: TGTGCCAGCACACTTAGAACGGGACAAGTCGCGTTC. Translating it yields CASTLRTGQVAF.

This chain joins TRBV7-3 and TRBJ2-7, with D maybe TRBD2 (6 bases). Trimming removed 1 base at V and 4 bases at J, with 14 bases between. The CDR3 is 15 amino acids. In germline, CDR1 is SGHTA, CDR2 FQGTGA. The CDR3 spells CASSLSPGDQYEQYF. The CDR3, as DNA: TGTGCCAGCAGCTTAAGTCCGGGAGACCAGTACGAGCAGTACTTC.

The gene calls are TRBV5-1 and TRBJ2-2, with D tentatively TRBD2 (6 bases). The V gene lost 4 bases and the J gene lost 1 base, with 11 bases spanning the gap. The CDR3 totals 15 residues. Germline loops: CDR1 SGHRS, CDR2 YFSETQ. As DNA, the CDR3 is TGCGCCAGCAGCCAAGTGCGGGGGAACACCGGGGAGCTGTTTTTT. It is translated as CASSQVRGNTGELFF. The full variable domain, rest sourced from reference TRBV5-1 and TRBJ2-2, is KAGVTQTPRYLIKTRGQQVTLSCSPISGHRSVSWYQQTPGQGLQFLFEYFSETQRNKGNFPGRFSGRQFSNSRSEMNVSTLELGDSALYLCASSQVRGNTGELFFGEGSRLTVL.

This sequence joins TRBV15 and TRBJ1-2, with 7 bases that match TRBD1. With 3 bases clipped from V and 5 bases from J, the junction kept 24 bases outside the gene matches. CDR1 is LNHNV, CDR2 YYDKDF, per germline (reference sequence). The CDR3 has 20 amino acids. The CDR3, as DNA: TGTGCCACCAGCAGCCCCCTTATTCGTGGCAAACAGGGGAATTTGTATGGCTACACCTTC. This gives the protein CATSSPLIRGKQGNLYGYTF.

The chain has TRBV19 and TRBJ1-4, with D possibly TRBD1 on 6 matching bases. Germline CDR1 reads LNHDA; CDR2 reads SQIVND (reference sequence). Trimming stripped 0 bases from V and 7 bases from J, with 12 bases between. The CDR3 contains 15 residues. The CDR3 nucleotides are TGTGCCAGTAGTATAGAATGGGGGCTCAGTGAAAAACTGTTTTTT. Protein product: CASSIEWGLSEKLFF.

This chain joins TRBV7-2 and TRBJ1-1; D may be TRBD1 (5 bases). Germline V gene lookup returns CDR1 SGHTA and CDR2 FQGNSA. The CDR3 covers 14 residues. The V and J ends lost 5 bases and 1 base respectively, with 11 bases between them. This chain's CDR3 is CASSAVGGNTEAFF. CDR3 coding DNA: TGTGCCAGCAGCGCGGTGGGGGGGAACACTGAAGCTTTCTTT.

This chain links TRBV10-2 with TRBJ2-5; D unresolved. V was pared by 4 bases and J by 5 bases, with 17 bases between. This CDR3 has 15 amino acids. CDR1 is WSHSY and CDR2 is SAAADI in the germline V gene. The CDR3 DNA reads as TGCGCCAGCAGTGCAAACCGGGTCGATCGGGAGACCCAGTACTTC. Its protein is CASSANRVDRETQYF.

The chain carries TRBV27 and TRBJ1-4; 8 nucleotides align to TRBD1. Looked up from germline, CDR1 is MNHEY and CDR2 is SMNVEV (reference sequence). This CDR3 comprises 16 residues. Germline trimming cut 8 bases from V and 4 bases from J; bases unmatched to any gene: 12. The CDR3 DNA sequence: TGTGCCAGCGGTCTATCCGGGACAGGTTTTAATGAAAAACTGTTTTTT. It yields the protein CASGLSGTGFNEKLFF.

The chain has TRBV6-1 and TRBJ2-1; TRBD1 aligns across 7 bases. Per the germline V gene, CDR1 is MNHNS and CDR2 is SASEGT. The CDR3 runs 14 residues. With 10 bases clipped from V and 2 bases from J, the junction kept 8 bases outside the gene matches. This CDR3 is CATDRPYPYNEQFF. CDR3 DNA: TGTGCCACGGACAGGCCCTATCCCTACAATGAGCAGTTCTTC.

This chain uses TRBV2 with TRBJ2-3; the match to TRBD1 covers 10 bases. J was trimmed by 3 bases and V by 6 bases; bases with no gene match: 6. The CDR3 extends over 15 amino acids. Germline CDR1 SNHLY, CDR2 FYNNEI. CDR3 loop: CASRADRGWTDTQYF. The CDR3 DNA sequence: TGTGCCAGCAGAGCGGACAGGGGGTGGACAGATACGCAGTATTTT.

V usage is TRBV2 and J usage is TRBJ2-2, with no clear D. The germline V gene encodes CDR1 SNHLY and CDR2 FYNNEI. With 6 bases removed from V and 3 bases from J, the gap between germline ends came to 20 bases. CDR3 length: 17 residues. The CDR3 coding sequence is TGTGCCAGCAGCCGACAAAGCAAAACATTTGACACCGGGGAGCTGTTTTTT. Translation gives CASSRQSKTFDTGELFF.

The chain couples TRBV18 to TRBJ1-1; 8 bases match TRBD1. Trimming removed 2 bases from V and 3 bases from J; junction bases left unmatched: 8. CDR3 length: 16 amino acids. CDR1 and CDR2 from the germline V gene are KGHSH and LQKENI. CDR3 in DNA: TGTGCCAGCTCACCAGGGGCAGGGGGCGCGGACACTGAAGCTTTCTTT. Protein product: CASSPGAGGADTEAFF.

The CDR3 coding sequence is TGCACCAGCAGCCCGGGGACTAGCGGGGGGGCACGCACAGATACGCAGTATTTT. This sequence encodes CTSSPGTSGGARTDTQYF. This chain uses TRBV1 with TRBJ2-3; the table's D call, TRBD2, was not checked against the DNA. TRBV1 is listed as a pseudogene. This CDR3 spans 18 amino acids.